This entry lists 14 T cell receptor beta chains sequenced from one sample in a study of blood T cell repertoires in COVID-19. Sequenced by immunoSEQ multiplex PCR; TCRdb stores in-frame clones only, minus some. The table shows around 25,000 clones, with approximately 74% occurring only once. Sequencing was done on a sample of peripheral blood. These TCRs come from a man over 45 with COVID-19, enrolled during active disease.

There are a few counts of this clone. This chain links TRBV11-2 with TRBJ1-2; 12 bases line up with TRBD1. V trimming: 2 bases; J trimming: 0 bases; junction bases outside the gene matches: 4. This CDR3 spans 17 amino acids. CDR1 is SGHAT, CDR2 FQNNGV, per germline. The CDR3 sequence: CASSLTGQGASNYGYTF. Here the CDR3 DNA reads TGTGCCAGCAGCTTAACGGGACAGGGGGCTTCTAACTATGGCTACACCTTC.

Here the CDR3 DNA reads TGTGCCAGCAGCTTGGGGACAGGGGAGACTGAAGCTTTCTTT. The encoded protein is CASSLGTGETEAFF. The chain combines TRBV7-3 with TRBJ1-1; 10 positions agree with TRBD1. With 3 bases clipped from V and 5 bases from J, the junction kept 3 bases outside the gene matches. This CDR3 contains 14 residues. Germline V gene lookup returns CDR1 SGHTA and CDR2 FQGTGA.

CDR3 nucleotides: TGTGCCAGTAGATATAGCGGGGGGAGAGACACTGAAGCTTTCTTT. This sequence encodes CASRYSGGRDTEAFF. The chain couples TRBV19 to TRBJ1-1; D is perhaps TRBD1 (5 bases). This CDR3 is built from 15 residues. V was shortened by 6 bases and J by 3 bases, with 17 bases between the two germline ends. The germline CDR1 and CDR2 sequences are LNHDA and SQIVND (reference sequence).

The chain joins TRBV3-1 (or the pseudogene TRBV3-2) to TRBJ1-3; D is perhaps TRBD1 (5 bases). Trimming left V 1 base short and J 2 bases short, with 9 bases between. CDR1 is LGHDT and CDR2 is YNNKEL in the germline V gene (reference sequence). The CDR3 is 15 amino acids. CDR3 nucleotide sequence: TGTGCCAGCAGCCAAGCCCCGACAGCTGGAAACACCATATATTTT. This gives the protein CASSQAPTAGNTIYF.

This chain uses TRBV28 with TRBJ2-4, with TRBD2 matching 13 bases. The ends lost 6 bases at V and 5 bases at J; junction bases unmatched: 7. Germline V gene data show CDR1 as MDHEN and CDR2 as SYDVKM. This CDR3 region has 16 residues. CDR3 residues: CASSLAGLAGENIQYF. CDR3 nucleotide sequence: TGTGCCAGCAGCCTCGCCGGACTAGCGGGGGAAAACATTCAGTACTTC.

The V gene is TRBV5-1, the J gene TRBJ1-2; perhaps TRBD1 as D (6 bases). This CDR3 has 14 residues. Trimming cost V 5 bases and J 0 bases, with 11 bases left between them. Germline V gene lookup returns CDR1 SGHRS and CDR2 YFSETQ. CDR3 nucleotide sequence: TGCGCCAGCAGAGTCACAGGGTCTAACTATGGCTACACCTTC. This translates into CASRVTGSNYGYTF.

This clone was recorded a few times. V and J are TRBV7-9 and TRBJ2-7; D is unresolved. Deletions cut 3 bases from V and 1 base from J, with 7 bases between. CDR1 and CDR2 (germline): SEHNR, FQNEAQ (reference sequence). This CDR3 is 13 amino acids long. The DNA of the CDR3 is TGTGCCAGCAGCTTTCCGGGTTCCTACGAGCAGTACTTC. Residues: CASSFPGSYEQYF. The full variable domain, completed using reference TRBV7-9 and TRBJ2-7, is DTGVSQNPRHKITKRGQNVTFRCDPISEHNRLYWYRQTLGQGPEFLTYFQNEAQLEKSRLLSDRFSAERPKGSFSTLEIQRTEQGDSAMYLCASSFPGSYEQYFGPGTRLTVT.

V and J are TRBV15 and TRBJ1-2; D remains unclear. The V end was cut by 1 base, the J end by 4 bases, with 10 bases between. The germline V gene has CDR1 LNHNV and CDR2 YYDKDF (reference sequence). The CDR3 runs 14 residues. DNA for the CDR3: TGTGCCACCAGCAGAGCCATGACGGGCTATGGCTACACCTTC. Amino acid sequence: CATSRAMTGYGYTF.

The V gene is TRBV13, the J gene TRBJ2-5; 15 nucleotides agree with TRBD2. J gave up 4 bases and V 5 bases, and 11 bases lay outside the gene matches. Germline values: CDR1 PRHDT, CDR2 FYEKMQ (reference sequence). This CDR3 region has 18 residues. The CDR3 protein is CASSPPRTSGGARETQYF. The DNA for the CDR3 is TGTGCCAGCAGCCCCCCGAGGACTAGCGGGGGGGCCAGAGAGACCCAGTACTTC.

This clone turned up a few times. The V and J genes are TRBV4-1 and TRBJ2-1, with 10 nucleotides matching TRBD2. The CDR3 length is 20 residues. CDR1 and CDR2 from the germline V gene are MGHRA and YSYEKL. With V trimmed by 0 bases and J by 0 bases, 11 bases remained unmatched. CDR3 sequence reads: CASSQDLARRLAGSYNEQFF. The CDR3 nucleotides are TGCGCCAGCAGCCAAGACCTAGCGAGAAGACTAGCGGGCTCCTACAATGAGCAGTTCTTC.

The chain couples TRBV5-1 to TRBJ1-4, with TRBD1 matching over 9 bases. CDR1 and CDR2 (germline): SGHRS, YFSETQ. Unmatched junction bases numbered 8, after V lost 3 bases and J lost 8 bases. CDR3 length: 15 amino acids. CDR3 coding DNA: TGCGCCAGCAGCTCGTCGACAGGGGGAGAGGAAAAACTGTTTTTT. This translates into CASSSSTGGEEKLFF.

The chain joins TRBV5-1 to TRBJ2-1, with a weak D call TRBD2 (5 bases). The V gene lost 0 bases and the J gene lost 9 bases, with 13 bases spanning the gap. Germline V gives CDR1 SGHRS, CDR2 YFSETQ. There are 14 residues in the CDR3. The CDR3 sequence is CASSLDGNPVEQFF. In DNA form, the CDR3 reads TGCGCCAGCAGCTTGGACGGGAATCCGGTTGAGCAGTTCTTC.

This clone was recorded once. The CDR3 nucleotides are TGCGCCAGCAGCTTCCGAGATGCGGGGGGAAGCAATGAGCAGTTCTTC. This translates into CASSFRDAGGSNEQFF. This rearrangement joins TRBV5-1 to TRBJ2-1; 8 bases are shared with TRBD2. CDR1 is SGHRS, CDR2 YFSETQ, per germline. The CDR3 spans 16 residues. The V segment lost 2 bases and the J segment 6 bases; nucleotides outside the gene matches: 10.

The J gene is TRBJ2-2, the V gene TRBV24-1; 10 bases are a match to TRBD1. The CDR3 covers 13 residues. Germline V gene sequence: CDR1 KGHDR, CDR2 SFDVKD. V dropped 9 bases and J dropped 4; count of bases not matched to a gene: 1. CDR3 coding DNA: TGTGCCACCCGGACAGGGGGCACCGGGGAGCTGTTTTTT. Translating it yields CATRTGGTGELFF.